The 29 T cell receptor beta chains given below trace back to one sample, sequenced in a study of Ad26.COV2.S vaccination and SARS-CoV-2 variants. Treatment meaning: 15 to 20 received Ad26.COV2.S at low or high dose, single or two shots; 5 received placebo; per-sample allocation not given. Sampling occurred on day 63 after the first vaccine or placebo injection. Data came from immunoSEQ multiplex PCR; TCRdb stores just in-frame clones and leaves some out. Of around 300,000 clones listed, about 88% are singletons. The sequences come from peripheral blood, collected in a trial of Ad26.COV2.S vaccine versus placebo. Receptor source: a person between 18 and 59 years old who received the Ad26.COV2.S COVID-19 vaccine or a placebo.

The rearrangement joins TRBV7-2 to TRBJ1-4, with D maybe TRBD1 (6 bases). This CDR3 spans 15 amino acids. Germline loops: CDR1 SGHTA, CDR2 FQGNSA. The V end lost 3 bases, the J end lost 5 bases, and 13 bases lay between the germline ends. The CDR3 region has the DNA TGTGCCAGCAGCTTCCAGGGGACGGTGAATGAAAAACTGTTTTTT. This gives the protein CASSFQGTVNEKLFF.

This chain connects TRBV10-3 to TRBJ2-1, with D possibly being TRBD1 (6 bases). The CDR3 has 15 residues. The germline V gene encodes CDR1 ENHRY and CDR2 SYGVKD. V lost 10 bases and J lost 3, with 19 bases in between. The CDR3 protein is CATLTQGSNYNEQFF. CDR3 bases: TGTGCCACCCTTACACAGGGATCGAACTACAATGAGCAGTTCTTC.

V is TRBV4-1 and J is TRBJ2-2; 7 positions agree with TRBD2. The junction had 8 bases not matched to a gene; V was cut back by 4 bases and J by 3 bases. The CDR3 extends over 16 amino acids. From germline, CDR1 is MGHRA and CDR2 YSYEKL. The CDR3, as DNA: TGCGCCAGCAGCCTTGGACCCCGGGAGGACACCGGGGAGCTGTTTTTT. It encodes CASSLGPREDTGELFF.

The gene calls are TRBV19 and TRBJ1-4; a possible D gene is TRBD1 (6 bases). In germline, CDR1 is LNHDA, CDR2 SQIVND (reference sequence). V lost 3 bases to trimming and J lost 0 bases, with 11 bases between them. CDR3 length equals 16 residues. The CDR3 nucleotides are TGTGCCAGTAGTATTTCAGGGGCTGCAACTAATGAAAAACTGTTTTTT. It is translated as CASSISGAATNEKLFF.

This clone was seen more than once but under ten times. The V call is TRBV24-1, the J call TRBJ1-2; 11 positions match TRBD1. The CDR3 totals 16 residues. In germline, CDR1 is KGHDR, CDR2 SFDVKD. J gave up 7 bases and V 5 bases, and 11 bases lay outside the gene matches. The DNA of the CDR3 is TGTGCCACCAGTGCTTTCGGACAGGGGGCAATGAGTGGCTACACCTTC. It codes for CATSAFGQGAMSGYTF.

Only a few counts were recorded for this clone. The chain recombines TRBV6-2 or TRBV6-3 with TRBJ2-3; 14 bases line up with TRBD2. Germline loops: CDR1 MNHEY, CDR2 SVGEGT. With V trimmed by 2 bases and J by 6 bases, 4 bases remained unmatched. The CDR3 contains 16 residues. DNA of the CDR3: TGTGCCAGCAGTTACGGGAGGACTAGCGGGGGGGATACGCAGTATTTT. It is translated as CASSYGRTSGGDTQYF.

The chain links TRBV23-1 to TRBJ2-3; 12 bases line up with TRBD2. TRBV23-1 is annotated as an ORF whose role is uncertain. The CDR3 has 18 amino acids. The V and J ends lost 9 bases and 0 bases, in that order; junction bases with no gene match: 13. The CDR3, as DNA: TGCGCCAGGGGGACTAGCGGGCCCGACCGTTCTAGCACAGATACGCAGTATTTT. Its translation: CARGTSGPDRSSTDTQYF.

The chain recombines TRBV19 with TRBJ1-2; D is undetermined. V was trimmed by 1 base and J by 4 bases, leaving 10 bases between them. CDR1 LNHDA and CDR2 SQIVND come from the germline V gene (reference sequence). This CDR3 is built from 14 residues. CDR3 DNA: TGTGCCAGTAGTATAGCCCCACAGATCTATGGCTACACCTTC. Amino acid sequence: CASSIAPQIYGYTF.

CDR3 amino acids: CATCPGTGSSSYNEQFF. In nucleotides, the CDR3 is TGTGCCACCTGTCCCGGGACAGGTTCCAGCTCCTACAATGAGCAGTTCTTC. The chain uses TRBV5-4 and TRBJ2-1; 8 nucleotides match TRBD1. Germline-derived CDR1 and CDR2 are SGHNT and YYREEE (reference sequence). Trimming cost V 9 bases and J 0 bases; bases outside gene matches: 14. The CDR3 consists of 17 residues.

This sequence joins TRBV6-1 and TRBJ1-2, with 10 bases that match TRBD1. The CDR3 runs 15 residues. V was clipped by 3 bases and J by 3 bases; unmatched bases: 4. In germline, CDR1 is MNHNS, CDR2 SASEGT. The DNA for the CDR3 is TGTGCCAGCAGTGACCCCGGGACAGGGGACTATGGCTACACCTTC. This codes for CASSDPGTGDYGYTF.

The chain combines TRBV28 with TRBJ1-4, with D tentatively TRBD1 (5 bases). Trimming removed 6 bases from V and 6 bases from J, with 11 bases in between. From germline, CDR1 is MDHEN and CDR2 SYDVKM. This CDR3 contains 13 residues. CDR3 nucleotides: TGTGCCAGCAGAGGGACGGTTGATGAAAAACTGTTTTTT. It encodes CASRGTVDEKLFF.

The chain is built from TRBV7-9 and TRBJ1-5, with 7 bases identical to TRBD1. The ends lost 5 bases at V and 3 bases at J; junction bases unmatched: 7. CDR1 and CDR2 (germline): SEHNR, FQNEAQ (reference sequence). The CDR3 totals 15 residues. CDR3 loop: CASSTGTVSNQPQHF. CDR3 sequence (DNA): TGTGCCAGCAGCACCGGGACAGTCTCCAATCAGCCCCAGCATTTT.

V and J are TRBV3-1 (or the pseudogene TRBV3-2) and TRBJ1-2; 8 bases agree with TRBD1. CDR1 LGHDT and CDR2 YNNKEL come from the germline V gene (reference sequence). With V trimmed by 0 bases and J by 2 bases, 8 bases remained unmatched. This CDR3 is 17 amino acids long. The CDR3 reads CASSQDPGGMTNYGYTF. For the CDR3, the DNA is TGTGCCAGCAGCCAAGATCCAGGGGGCATGACGAACTATGGCTACACCTTC.

Here the CDR3 DNA reads TGTGCCACCAGTGATTTGAACGCGGGACACACCTACAATGAGCAGTTCTTC. Protein product: CATSDLNAGHTYNEQFF. The chain is built from TRBV24-1 and TRBJ2-1, with D perhaps given as TRBD1 or TRBD2 (6 bases each). The CDR3 has 17 residues. Per the germline V gene, CDR1 is KGHDR and CDR2 is SFDVKD. V shed 0 bases and J shed 2 bases, with 13 bases lying between them.

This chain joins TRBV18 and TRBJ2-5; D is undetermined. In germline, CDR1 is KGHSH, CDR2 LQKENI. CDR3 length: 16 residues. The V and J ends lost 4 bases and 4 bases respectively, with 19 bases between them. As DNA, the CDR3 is TGTGCCAGCTCACAGTCATACGGTTCCAACGGAGAGACCCAGTACTTC. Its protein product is CASSQSYGSNGETQYF.

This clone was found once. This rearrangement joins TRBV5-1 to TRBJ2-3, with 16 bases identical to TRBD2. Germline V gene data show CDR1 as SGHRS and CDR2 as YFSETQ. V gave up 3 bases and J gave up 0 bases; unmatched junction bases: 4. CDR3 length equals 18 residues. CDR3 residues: CASSYQGLAGGSTDTQYF. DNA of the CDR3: TGCGCCAGCAGCTACCAGGGACTAGCGGGGGGGAGCACAGATACGCAGTATTTT.

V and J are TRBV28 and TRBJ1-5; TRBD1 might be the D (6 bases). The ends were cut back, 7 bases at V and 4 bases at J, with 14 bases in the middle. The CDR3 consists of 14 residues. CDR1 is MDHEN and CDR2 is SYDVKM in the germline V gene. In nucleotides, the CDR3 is TGTGCCAGCATCGATCAGGGGAGTAATCAGCCCCAGCATTTT. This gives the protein CASIDQGSNQPQHF.

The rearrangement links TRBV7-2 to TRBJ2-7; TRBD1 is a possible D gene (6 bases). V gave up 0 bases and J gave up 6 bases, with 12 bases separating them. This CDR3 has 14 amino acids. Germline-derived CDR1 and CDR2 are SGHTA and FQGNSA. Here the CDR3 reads CASSLAQGAGEQYF. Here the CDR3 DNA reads TGTGCCAGCAGCTTAGCACAGGGAGCTGGCGAGCAGTACTTC.

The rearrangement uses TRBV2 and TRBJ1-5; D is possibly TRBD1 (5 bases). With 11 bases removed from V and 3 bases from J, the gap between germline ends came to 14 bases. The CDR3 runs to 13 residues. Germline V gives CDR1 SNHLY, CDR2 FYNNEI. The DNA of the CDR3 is TGTGCCCTGGGGCAGGGTCTCAATCAGCCCCAGCATTTT. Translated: CALGQGLNQPQHF.

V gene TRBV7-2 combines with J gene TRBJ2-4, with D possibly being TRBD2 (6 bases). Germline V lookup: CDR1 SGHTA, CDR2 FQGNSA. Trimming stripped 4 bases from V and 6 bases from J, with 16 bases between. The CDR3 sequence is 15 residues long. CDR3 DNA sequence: TGTGCCAGCAGCTCGGGACTGACGGAAGGAAACATTCAGTACTTC. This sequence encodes CASSSGLTEGNIQYF.

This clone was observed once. CDR3: CASSPTGWSEAFF. The CDR3 DNA reads as TGTGCCAGCTCACCAACGGGGTGGTCTGAAGCTTTCTTT. The chain is built from TRBV18 and TRBJ1-1, with D hard to call. CDR3 length: 13 residues. CDR1 is KGHSH and CDR2 is LQKENI in the germline V gene. The germline V and J ends were trimmed by 2 bases and 6 bases, with 10 bases remaining between them.

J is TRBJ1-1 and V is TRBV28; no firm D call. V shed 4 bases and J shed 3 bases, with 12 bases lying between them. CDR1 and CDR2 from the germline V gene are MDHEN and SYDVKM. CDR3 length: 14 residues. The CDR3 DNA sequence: TGTGCCAGCAGTTCCGTCAGTGGAGACACTGAAGCTTTCTTT. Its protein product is CASSSVSGDTEAFF.

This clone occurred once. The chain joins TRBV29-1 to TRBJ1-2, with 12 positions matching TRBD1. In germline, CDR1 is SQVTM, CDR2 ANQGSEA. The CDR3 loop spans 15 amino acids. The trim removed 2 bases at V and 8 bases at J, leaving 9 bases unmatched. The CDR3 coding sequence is TGCAGCGTTGAATTCAAGGGACAGGGGGCCTTCGGCTACACCTTC. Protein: CSVEFKGQGAFGYTF. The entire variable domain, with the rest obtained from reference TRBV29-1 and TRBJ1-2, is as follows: SAVISQKPSRDICQRGTSLTIQCQVDSQVTMMFWYRQQPGQSLTLIATANQGSEATYESGFVIDKFPISRPNLTFSTLTVSNMSPEDSSIYLCSVEFKGQGAFGYTFGSGTRLTVV.

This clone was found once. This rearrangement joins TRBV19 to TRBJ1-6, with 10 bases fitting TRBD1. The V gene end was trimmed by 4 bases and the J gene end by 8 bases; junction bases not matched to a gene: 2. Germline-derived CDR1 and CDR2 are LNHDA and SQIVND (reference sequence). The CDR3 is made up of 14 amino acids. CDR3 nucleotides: TGTGCCAGTAGTAAGACAGGGGGCGATTCACCCCTCCACTTT. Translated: CASSKTGGDSPLHF.

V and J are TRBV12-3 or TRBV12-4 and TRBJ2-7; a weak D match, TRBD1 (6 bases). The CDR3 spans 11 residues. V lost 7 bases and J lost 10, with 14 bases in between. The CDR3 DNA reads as TGTGCCAGCAATCAGGGGAGTGAACAGTACTTC. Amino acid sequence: CASNQGSEQYF.

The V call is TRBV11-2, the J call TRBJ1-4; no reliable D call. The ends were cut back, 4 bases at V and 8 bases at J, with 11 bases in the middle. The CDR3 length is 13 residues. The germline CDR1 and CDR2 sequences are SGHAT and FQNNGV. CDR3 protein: CASSYIRGEKLFF. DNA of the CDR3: TGTGCCAGCAGCTATATCCGGGGAGAAAAACTGTTTTTT.

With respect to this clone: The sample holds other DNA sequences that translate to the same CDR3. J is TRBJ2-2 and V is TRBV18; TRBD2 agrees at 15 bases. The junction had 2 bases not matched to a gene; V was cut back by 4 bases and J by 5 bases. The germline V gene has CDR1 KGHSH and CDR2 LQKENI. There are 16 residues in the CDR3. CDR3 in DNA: TGTGCCAGCTCACGAGGACTAGCGGGAGGGACCGGGGAGCTGTTTTTT. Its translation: CASSRGLAGGTGELFF.

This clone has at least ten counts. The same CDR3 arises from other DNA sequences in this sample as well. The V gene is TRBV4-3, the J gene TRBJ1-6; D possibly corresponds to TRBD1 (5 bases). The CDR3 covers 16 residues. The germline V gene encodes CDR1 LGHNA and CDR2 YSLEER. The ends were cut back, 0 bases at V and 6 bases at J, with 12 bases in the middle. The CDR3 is CASSQDLRGGNSPLHF. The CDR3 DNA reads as TGCGCCAGCAGCCAAGATTTGAGGGGTGGTAATTCACCCCTCCACTTT.

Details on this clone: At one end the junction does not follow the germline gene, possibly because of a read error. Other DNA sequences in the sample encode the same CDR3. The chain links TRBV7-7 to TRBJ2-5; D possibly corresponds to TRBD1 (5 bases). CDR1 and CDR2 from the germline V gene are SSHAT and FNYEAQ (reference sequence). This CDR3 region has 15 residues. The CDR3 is CASSLDTGRQETQYF. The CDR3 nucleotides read TGTGCTAGCAGCTTAGATACAGGACGGCAAGAGACCCAGTACTTC.